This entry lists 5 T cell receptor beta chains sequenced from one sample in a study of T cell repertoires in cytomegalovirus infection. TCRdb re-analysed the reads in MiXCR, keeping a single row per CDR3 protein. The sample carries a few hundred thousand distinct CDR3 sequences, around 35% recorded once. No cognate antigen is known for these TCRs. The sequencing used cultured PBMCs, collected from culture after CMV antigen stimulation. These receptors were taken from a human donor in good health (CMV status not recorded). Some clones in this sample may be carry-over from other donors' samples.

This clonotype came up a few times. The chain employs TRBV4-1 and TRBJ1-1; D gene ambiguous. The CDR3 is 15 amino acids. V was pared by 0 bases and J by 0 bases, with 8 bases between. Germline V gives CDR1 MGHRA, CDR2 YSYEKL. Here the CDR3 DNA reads TGCGCCAGCAGCCAAGAAGTGCTCATGAACACTGAAGCTTTCTTT. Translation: CASSQEVLMNTEAFF.

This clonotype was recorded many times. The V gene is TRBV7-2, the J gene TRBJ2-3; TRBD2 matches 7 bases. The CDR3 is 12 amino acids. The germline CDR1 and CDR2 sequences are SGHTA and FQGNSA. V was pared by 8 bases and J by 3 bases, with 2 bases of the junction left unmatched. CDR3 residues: CASGRGTDTQYF. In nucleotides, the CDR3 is TGTGCCAGCGGGAGGGGTACAGATACGCAGTATTTT.

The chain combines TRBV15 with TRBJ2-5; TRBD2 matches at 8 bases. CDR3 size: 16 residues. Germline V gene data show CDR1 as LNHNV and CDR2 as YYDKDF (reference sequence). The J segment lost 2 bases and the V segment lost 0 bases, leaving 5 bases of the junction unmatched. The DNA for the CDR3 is TGTGCCACCAGCAGAGAAGCGGGAGTAAAGCAAGAGACCCAGTACTTC. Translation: CATSREAGVKQETQYF.

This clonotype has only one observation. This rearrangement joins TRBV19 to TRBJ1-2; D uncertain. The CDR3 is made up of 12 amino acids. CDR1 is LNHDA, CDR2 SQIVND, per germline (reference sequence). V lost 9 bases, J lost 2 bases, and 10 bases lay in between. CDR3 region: CASLRVNYGYTF. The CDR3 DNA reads TGTGCCAGCCTCAGAGTCAACTATGGCTACACCTTC.

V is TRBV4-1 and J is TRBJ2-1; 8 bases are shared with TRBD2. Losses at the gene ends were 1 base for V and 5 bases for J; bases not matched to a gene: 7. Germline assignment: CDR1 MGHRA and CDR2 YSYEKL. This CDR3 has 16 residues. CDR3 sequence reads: CASSQVGTSRNNEQFF. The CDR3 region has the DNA TGCGCCAGCAGCCAAGTGGGGACTAGTCGTAACAATGAGCAGTTCTTC.